One sample yielded the 9 T cell receptor beta chains listed below, sequenced in a study of blood T cells in healthy people across ages. Together with a sample-barcoded 5' primer, a J-beta primer mix was included in a second PCR lasting 7 to 11 cycles. TCRdb reprocessed the 5' RACE reads via MiXCR and lists one record per CDR3 protein. Of some 1.5 million distinct CDR3 sequences listed, under 30% are singletons. The sequenced material came from blood. Receptors were obtained from a woman in her twenties or thirties in good health.

J is TRBJ2-1 and V is TRBV19, with TRBD1 matching 7 bases. In germline, CDR1 is LNHDA, CDR2 SQIVND (reference sequence). The ends lost 5 bases at V and 8 bases at J; junction bases unmatched: 9. The CDR3 length is 14 residues. CDR3 nucleotide sequence: TGTGCCAGTAGTCCGACAGGGCCCCAGGATGAGCAGTTCTTC. It yields the protein CASSPTGPQDEQFF.

This clonotype appeared many times. J is TRBJ1-5 and V is TRBV2, with TRBD1 matching 7 bases. Germline trimming cut 5 bases from V and 5 bases from J; bases unmatched to any gene: 6. From germline, CDR1 is SNHLY and CDR2 FYNNEI. The CDR3 loop spans 14 amino acids. The CDR3 spells CASSPGTEYQPQHF. CDR3 in DNA: TGTGCCAGCAGTCCCGGGACAGAGTATCAGCCCCAGCATTTT. The full variable domain, in which reference TRBV2 and TRBJ1-5 provide the parts outside the CDR3, is EPEVTQTPSHQVTQMGQEVILRCVPISNHLYFYWYRQILGQKVEFLVSFYNNEISEKSEIFDDQFSVERPDGSNFTLKIRSTKLEDSAMYFCASSPGTEYQPQHFGDGTRLSIL.

The V and J genes are TRBV10-1 and TRBJ2-1; D tentatively reads TRBD1 or TRBD2 (5 bases each). Germline V gene sequence: CDR1 WNHNN, CDR2 SYGVQD (reference sequence). V lost 2 bases, J lost 0 bases, and 8 bases lay in between. This CDR3 contains 15 residues. The CDR3 protein is CASSERGASYNEQFF. The CDR3 DNA reads TGCGCCAGCAGTGAGCGAGGGGCCTCCTACAATGAGCAGTTCTTC.

The chain has TRBV5-1 and TRBJ2-5; D is possibly TRBD1 or TRBD2 (5 bases each). Germline-derived CDR1 and CDR2 are SGHRS and YFSETQ. Trimming removed 0 bases at V and 11 bases at J, with 26 bases between. The CDR3 has 17 amino acids. CDR3 residues: CASSLAERDPSHRGQYF. The CDR3, as DNA: TGCGCCAGCAGCTTGGCCGAACGGGACCCATCCCATCGCGGGCAGTACTTC.

This chain joins TRBV6-5 and TRBJ2-2; 8 nucleotides align to TRBD2. V shed 7 bases, J shed 7 bases, and the junction held 11 bases outside the gene matches. This CDR3 has 15 amino acids. Per germline, CDR1 MNHEY and CDR2 SVGAGI. The DNA for the CDR3 is TGTGCCAGCAAGTTGTCGGGAGGGGGAAACGGGGAGCTGTTTTTT. Encoded protein: CASKLSGGGNGELFF.

The chain employs TRBV5-6 and TRBJ1-2; 9 positions match TRBD1. Germline CDR1 is SGHDT and CDR2 is YYEEEE. V shed 4 bases, J shed 4 bases, and the junction held 8 bases outside the gene matches. The CDR3 has 15 amino acids. Here the CDR3 DNA reads TGTGCCAGCAGCGATATACAGGGGGCCTCCTATGGCTACACCTTC. The encoded protein is CASSDIQGASYGYTF.

The sample holds a few counts of this clonotype. This chain uses TRBV4-2 with TRBJ2-3; D could derive from TRBD1 or TRBD2 (5 bases each). V lost 4 bases, J lost 2 bases, and 13 bases lay in between. The germline V gene has CDR1 LGHNA and CDR2 YNFKEQ. The CDR3 is 15 residues long. CDR3: CASSPGTDDTDTQYF. In nucleotides, the CDR3 is TGTGCCAGCAGCCCCGGGACGGATGACACAGATACGCAGTATTTT.

This clonotype has only a few counts. The chain carries TRBV7-9 and TRBJ2-7; 10 bases are shared with TRBD1. CDR1 and CDR2 from the germline V gene are SEHNR and FQNEAQ (reference sequence). The CDR3 covers 16 residues. V shed 4 bases, J shed 2 bases, and the junction held 8 bases outside the gene matches. In DNA form, the CDR3 reads TGTGCCAGCAGCTCAATATCCGGGACAGGGGCCTACGAGCAGTACTTC. Residues: CASSSISGTGAYEQYF.

This clonotype was counted a few times. The chain carries TRBV20-1 and TRBJ1-2; D not resolved. The ends were cut back, 2 bases at V and 8 bases at J, with 12 bases in the middle. The CDR3 is 12 amino acids. In germline, CDR1 is DFQATT, CDR2 SNEGSKA (reference sequence). The CDR3: CSARNPREGYTF. The CDR3 DNA sequence: TGCAGTGCTAGAAACCCCCGCGAGGGCTACACCTTC.